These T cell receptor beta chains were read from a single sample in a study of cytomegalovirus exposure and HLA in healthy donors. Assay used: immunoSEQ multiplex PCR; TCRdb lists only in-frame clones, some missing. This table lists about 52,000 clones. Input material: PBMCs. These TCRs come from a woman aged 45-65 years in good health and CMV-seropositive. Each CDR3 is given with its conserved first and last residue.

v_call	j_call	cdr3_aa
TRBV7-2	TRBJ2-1	CASSLEGTSGGNEQFF
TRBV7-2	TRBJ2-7	CASSLFLANEQYF
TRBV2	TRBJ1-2	CASRPNLRYGYTF
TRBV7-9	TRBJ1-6	CASSLMAGDNSPLHF
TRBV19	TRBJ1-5	CASSDRGHQPQHF
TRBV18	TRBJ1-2	CASSPQGTGNYGYTF
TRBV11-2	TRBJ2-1	CASSLVVTSNGEQFF
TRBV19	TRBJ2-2	CASSIDSRGLAGASGELFF
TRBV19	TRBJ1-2	CASLDGQGKGYGYTF
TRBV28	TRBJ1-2	CASSFHGGGYTF
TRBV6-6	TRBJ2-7	CASSYSTGEANEQYF
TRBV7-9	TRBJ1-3	CASSPRGGGSGNTIYF
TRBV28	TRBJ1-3	CASGGGVLSGNTIYF
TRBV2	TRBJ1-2	CASSEDFGGYTF
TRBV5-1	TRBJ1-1	CASSSGQGNTEAFF
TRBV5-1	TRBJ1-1	CASSLGQGAITEAFF
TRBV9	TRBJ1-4	CASSPRTGGYEKLFF
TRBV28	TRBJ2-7	CASSLGGTGNHEQYF
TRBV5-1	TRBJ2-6	CASSLLPGQGIDVLTF
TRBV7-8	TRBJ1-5	CASSPTRRVSMGNQPQHF
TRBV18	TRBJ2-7	CASSPQDRGAYEQYF
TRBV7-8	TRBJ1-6	CASSPEGTGASPLHF